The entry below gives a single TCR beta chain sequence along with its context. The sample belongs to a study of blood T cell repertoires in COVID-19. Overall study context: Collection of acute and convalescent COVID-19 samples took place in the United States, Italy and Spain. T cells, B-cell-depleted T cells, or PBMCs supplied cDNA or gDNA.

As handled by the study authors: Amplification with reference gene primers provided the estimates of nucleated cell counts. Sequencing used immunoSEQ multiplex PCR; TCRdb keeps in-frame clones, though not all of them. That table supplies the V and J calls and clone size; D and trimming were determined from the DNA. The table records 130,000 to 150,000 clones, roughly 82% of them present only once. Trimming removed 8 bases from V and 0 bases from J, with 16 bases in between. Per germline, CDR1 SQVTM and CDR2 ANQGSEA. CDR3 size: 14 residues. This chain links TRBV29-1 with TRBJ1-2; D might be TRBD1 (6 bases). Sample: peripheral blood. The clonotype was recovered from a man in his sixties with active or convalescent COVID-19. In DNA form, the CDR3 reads TGCAGCCACCAGGGGCAGGGTGCTAACTATGGCTACACCTTC. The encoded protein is CSHQGQGANYGYTF.